This TCR beta chain was sequenced during a study of OX40 agonist ivuxolimab in advanced cancers. Study background: Patients undergoing dose escalation presented with hepatocellular carcinoma, melanoma, renal cell or head and neck cancer. Anti-PD-1, anti-PD-L1 or anti-CTLA-4 therapy given earlier was allowed, and around 40% had some. Study-level points and caveats: It was also the case that some nonresponders had low normalized T-cell clonal expansion.

Germline CDR1 reads MNHEY; CDR2 reads SMNVEV (reference sequence). The CDR3 runs 17 residues. Trimming took 2 bases from V and 2 from J, leaving 19 bases between them. The data were produced by immunoSEQ multiplex PCR, yet TCRdb's version contains in-frame clones alone and is incomplete. Seen here are roughly 120,000 clones, 80% to 90% observed once, and the top ten hold roughly 0.59%. Note on this clone: Its cognate antigen is unknown.

The chain employs TRBV27 and TRBJ2-7; D remains unclear. The sample consisted of CD4+ or CD8+ T cells sorted from blood, taken in a trial of the OX40 agonist ivuxolimab. This clonotype was obtained from an adult with an advanced solid tumor such as melanoma, head and neck, liver or kidney cancer. In DNA, the CDR3 is TGTGCCAGCAGTTTAGTCTCCTATGGATCAGCTGCCTACGAGCAGTACTTC. As protein: CASSLVSYGSAAYEQYF.